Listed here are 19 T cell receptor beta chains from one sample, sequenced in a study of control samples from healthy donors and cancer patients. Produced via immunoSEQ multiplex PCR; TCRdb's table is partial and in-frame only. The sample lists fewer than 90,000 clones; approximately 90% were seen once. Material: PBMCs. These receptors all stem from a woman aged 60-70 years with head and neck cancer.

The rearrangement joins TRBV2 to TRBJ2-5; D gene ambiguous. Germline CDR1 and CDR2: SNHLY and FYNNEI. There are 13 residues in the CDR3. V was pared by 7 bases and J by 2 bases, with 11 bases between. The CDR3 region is CASNVAGQETQYF. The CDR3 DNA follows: TGTGCCAGCAACGTGGCAGGACAAGAGACCCAGTACTTC.

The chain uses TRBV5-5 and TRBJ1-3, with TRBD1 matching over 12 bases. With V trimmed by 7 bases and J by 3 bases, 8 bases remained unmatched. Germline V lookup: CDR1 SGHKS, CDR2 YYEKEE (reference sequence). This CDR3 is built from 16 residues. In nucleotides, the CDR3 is TGTGCCAGCCGGGGACAGGGGGCACTAAGTGGAAACACCATATATTTT. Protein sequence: CASRGQGALSGNTIYF.

CDR3 nucleotide sequence: TGTGCCAGCAGTTTAGGGACTAGCGGGAGAGAGACCCAGTACTTC. It translates to CASSLGTSGRETQYF. The V gene is TRBV28, the J gene TRBJ2-5, with 14 bases that match TRBD2. This CDR3 region has 15 residues. Germline loops: CDR1 MDHEN, CDR2 SYDVKM. J gave up 4 bases and V 2 bases, and 0 bases lay outside the gene matches.

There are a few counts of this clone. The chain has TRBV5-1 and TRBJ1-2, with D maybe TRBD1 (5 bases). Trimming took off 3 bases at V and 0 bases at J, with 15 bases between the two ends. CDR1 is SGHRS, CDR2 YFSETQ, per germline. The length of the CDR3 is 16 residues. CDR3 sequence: CASSSSPGLTNYGYTF. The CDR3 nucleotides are TGCGCCAGCAGCTCTTCGCCGGGACTAACTAACTATGGCTACACCTTC.

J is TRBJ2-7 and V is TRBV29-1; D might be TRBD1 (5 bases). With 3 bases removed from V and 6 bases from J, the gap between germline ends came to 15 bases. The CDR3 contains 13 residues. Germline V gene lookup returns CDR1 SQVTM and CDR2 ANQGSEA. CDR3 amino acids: CSVEANQGSEQYF. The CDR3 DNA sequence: TGCAGCGTTGAGGCTAACCAGGGTTCCGAGCAGTACTTC.

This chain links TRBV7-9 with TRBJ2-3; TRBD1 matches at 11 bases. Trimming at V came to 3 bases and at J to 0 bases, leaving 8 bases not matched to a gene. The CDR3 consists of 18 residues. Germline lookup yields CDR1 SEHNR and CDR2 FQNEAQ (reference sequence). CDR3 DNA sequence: TGTGCCAGCAGCTTTGGACAGGGGGCAGGCGCTAGCACAGATACGCAGTATTTT. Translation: CASSFGQGAGASTDTQYF. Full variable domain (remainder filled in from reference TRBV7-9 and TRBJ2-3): DTGVSQNPRHKITKRGQNVTFRCDPISEHNRLYWYRQTLGQGPEFLTYFQNEAQLEKSRLLSDRFSAERPKGSFSTLEIQRTEQGDSAMYLCASSFGQGAGASTDTQYFGPGTRLTVL.

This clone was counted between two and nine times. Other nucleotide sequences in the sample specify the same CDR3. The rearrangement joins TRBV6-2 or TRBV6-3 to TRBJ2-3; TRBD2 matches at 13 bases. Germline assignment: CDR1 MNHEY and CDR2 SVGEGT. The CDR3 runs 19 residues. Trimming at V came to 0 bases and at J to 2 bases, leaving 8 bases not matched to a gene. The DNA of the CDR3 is TGTGCCAGCAGTTACTCGTCCCCGACTAGCGGGAGGCCCACAGATACGCAGTATTTT. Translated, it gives CASSYSSPTSGRPTDTQYF.

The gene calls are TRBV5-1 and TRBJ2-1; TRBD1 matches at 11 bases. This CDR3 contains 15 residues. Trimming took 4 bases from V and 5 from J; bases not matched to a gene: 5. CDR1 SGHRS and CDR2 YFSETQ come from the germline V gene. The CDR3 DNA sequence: TGCGCCAGCAGCCAAGGACAGGGGGCACACAATGAGCAGTTCTTC. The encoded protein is CASSQGQGAHNEQFF.

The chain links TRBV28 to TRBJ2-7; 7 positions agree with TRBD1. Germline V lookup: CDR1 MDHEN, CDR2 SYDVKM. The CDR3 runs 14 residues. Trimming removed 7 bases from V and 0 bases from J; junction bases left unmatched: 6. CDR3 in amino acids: CASTDRAFSYEQYF. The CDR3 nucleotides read TGTGCCAGCACAGACAGGGCCTTCTCCTACGAGCAGTACTTC.

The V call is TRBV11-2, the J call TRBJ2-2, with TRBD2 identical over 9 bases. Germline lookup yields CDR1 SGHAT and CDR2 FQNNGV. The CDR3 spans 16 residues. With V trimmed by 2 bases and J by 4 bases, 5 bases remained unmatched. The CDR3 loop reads CASSLIAGEATGELFF. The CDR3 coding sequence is TGTGCCAGCAGCTTAATAGCGGGAGAAGCCACCGGGGAGCTGTTTTTT.

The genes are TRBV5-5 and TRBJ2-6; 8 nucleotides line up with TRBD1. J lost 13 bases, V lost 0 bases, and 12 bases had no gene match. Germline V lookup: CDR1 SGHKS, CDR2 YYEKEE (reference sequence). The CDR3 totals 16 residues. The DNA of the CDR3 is TGTGCCAGCAGCTTGGACAGGGGGTCTCACTATGATGTCCTGACTTTC. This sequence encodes CASSLDRGSHYDVLTF.

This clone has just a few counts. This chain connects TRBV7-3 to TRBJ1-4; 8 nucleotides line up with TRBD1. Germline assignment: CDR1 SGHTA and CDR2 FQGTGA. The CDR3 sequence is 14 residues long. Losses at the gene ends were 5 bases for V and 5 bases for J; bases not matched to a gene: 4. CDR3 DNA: TGTGCCAGCAGCCCCCGGGACAGGAATGAAAAACTGTTTTTT. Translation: CASSPRDRNEKLFF.

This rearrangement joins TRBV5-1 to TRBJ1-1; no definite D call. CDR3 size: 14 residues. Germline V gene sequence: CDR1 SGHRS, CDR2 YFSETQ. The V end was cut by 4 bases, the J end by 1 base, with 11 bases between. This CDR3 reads CASSGGRANTEAFF. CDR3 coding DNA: TGCGCCAGCAGCGGAGGACGTGCGAACACTGAAGCTTTCTTT.

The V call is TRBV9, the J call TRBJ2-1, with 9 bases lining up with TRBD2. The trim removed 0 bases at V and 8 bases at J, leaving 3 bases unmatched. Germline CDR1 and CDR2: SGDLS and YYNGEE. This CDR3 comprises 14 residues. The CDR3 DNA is TGTGCCAGCAGCGTAGGATTAGCGGGAGATGAGCAGTTCTTC. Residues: CASSVGLAGDEQFF. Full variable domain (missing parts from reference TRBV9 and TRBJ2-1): DSGVTQTPKHLITATGQRVTLRCSPRSGDLSVYWYQQSLDQGLQFLIQYYNGEERAKGNILERFSAQQFPDLHSELNLSSLELGDSALYFCASSVGLAGDEQFFGPGTRLTVL.

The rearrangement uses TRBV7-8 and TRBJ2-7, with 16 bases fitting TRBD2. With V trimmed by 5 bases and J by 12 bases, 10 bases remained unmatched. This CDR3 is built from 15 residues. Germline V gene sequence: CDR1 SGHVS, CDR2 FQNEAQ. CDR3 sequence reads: CASSPAGTSGRVSYF. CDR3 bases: TGTGCCAGCAGCCCGGCCGGGACTAGCGGGAGGGTATCGTACTTC.

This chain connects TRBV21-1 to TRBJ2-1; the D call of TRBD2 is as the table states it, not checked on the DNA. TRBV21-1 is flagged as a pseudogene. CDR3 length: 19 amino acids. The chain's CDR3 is CASSKHPPGLAGVTDEQFF. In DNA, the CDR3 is TGTGCCAGCAGCAAGCACCCACCGGGGCTAGCGGGAGTCACGGATGAGCAGTTCTTC.

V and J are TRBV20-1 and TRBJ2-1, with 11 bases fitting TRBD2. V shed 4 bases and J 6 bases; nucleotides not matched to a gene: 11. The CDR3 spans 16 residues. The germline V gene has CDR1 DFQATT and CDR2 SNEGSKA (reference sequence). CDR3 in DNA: TGCAGTGCTACTGATCCCGGGACTAGCGGTTCCAATGAGCAGTTCTTC. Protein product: CSATDPGTSGSNEQFF.

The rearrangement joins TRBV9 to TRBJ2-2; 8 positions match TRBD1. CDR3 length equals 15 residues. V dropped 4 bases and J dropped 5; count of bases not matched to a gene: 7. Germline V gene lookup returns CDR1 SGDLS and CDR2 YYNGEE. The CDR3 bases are TGTGCCAGCAGCTCCCAGACAGGGGCTACCGGGGAGCTGTTTTTT. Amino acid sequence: CASSSQTGATGELFF.

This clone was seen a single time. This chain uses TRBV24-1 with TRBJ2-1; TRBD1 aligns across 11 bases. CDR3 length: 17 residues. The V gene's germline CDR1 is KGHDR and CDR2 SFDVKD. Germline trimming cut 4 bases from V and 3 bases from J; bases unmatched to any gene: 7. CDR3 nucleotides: TGTGCCACCAGTGACTCAATGGGACAGGGGGACTACAATGAGCAGTTCTTC. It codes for CATSDSMGQGDYNEQFF.